This entry concerns a single T cell receptor (beta chain). This CDR3 is also generated by other DNA sequences in the sample. Germline V gene lookup returns CDR1 DFQATT and CDR2 SNEGSKA (reference sequence). V lost 3 bases and J lost 7, with 10 bases in between. This CDR3 spans 11 amino acids. Original data processing: Reference gene primer amplification gave estimated nucleated cell counts. The data were produced by immunoSEQ multiplex PCR, yet TCRdb's version contains in-frame clones alone and is incomplete. The DNA was the basis for D and trimming; V, J and clone size are from that table. Found here are 120,000 or so clones, 80% to 90% of them singletons; the top ten hold 2% to 2.5%. The data derive from a study of blood T cell repertoires in COVID-19.

V usage is TRBV20-1 and J usage is TRBJ2-7; D call uncertain. The TCR comes from a woman aged 45-60 years with acute or convalescent COVID-19. Sequenced material: peripheral blood. CDR3 bases: TGCAGTGCTAGGTCCGGTCATGAGCAGTACTTC. Protein product: CSARSGHEQYF.